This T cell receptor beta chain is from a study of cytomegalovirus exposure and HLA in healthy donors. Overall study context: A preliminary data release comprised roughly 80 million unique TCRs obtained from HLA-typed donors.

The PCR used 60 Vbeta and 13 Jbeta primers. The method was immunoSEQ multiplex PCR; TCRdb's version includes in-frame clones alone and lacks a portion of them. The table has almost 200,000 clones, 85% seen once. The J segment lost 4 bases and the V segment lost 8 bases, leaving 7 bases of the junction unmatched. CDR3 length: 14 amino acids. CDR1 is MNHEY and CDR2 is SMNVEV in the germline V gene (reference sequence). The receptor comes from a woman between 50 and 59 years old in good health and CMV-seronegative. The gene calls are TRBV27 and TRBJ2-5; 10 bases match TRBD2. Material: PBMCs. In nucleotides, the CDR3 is TGTGCCAGCGGATCTAGCGGGAGTCGAGAGACCCAGTACTTC. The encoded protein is CASGSSGSRETQYF.